The T cell receptor beta chain described here comes from a study of blood T cell repertoires in COVID-19. The method was immunoSEQ multiplex PCR; TCRdb's version includes in-frame clones alone and lacks a portion of them. There are about 190,000 clones in the sample; over 75% occur only once, and around 5.9% lies in the top ten. Germline V lookup: CDR1 MNHNS, CDR2 SASEGT. The CDR3 is 14 residues long. V lost 1 base and J lost 4, with 8 bases in between. The clonotype originates from a middle-aged woman who had recovered from COVID-19. This chain links TRBV6-1 with TRBJ1-5; D gene uncertain. Sequenced material: peripheral blood. CDR3 residues: CASSEGAINQPQHF. For the CDR3, the DNA is TGTGCCAGCAGTGAAGGGGCTATTAATCAGCCCCAGCATTTT.